Presented here are 21 T cell receptor beta chains from one specimen sequenced in a study of T cell responses to AZD1222 COVID-19 vaccine. Using immunoSEQ multiplex PCR, the repertoire was profiled, and TCRdb retains in-frame clones only, with some absent. In the table there are 150,000 to 200,000 clones, around nine tenths of which are singletons. Specimen: peripheral blood, collected 28 days after the second AZD1222 dose. The source of these receptors is an adult who received the AZD1222 COVID-19 vaccine.

Only one count was recorded for this clone. The V call is TRBV27, the J call TRBJ2-7; a possible D gene is TRBD2 (6 bases). V shed 4 bases and J shed 0 bases, with 13 bases lying between them. The CDR3 sequence is 15 residues long. Looked up from germline, CDR1 is MNHEY and CDR2 is SMNVEV (reference sequence). CDR3 nucleotide sequence: TGTGCCAGCAGTTCGGGACTCATAAGCTCCTACGAGCAGTACTTC. Protein: CASSSGLISSYEQYF.

The chain carries TRBV4-1 and TRBJ1-5, with D possibly being TRBD1 (5 bases). V lost 1 base to trimming and J lost 4 bases, with 11 bases between them. The V gene's germline CDR1 is MGHRA and CDR2 YSYEKL. The CDR3 totals 15 residues. The CDR3 protein is CASSQVGRVNQPQHF. The CDR3 bases are TGCGCCAGCAGCCAAGTGGGGCGGGTTAATCAGCCCCAGCATTTT.

This chain joins TRBV15 and TRBJ2-5; TRBD2 matches 10 bases. The CDR3 has 16 residues. The J segment lost 4 bases and the V segment lost 5 bases, leaving 10 bases of the junction unmatched. Germline values: CDR1 LNHNV, CDR2 YYDKDF (reference sequence). The CDR3 coding sequence is TGTGCCACCAGCGGCGGGACTAGCGCCTTTGCAGAGACCCAGTACTTC. Translated: CATSGGTSAFAETQYF.

CDR3 DNA sequence: TGTGCCAGCAGTGAGACAGGCGACCATGGAAAACTGTTTTTT. Protein sequence: CASSETGDHGKLFF. The chain recombines TRBV25-1 with TRBJ1-4, with a possible D match to TRBD1 (6 bases). Trimming pared 3 bases from V and 10 bases from J, leaving 15 bases between. There are 14 residues in the CDR3. Per the germline V gene, CDR1 is MGHDK and CDR2 is SYGVNS. The complete variable domain, with remaining parts taken from reference TRBV25-1 and TRBJ1-4, reads EADIYQTPRYLVIGTGKKITLECSQTMGHDKMYWYQQDPGMELHLIHYSYGVNSTEKGDLSSESTVSRIRTEHFPLTLESARPSHTSQYLCASSETGDHGKLFFGSGTQLSVL.

The rearrangement links TRBV12-5 to TRBJ1-1; 10 bases line up with TRBD1. The V segment lost 5 bases and the J segment 0 bases; nucleotides outside the gene matches: 6. From germline, CDR1 is LGHNT and CDR2 FRNRAP. CDR3 size: 16 residues. The CDR3 coding sequence is TGTGCTAGTGGTCCGAGGACAGGGGGAATGAACACTGAAGCTTTCTTT. Translating gives CASGPRTGGMNTEAFF. The whole variable domain, filled in from reference TRBV12-5 and TRBJ1-1, reads DARVTQTPRHKVTEMGQEVTMRCQPILGHNTVFWYRQTMMQGLELLAYFRNRAPLDDSGMPKDRFSAEMPDATLATLKIQPSEPRDSAVYFCASGPRTGGMNTEAFFGQGTRLTVV.

The gene calls are TRBV5-1 and TRBJ1-3, with D perhaps TRBD1 (5 bases). V dropped 0 bases and J dropped 1 base, with 14 bases sitting between them. Germline V gene data show CDR1 as SGHRS and CDR2 as YFSETQ. The CDR3 contains 17 residues. The CDR3 loop is CASSLGDVSSSGNTIYF. CDR3 bases: TGCGCCAGCAGCTTGGGGGACGTAAGTTCTTCTGGAAACACCATATATTTT.

The CDR3 protein is CASSSLRVYGNTIYF. CDR3 nucleotide sequence: TGTGCCAGCAGCTCCCTCCGGGTCTATGGAAACACCATATATTTT. The chain uses TRBV5-6 and TRBJ1-3; D gene uncertain. Germline lookup yields CDR1 SGHDT and CDR2 YYEEEE. This CDR3 contains 15 residues. V was trimmed by 3 bases and J by 3 bases, leaving 13 bases between them.

V and J are TRBV5-4 and TRBJ1-6, with TRBD1 matching over 9 bases. Germline V lookup: CDR1 SGHNT, CDR2 YYREEE (reference sequence). Trimming at V came to 4 bases and at J to 9 bases, leaving 8 bases not matched to a gene. The CDR3 has 15 amino acids. The CDR3 nucleotides are TGTGCCAGCAGCCTAACACAGGGGGCGCGTTCACCCCTCCACTTT. It specifies CASSLTQGARSPLHF.

The V call is TRBV19, the J call TRBJ1-4, with 8 bases matching TRBD1. J lost 8 bases, V lost 5 bases, and 13 bases had no gene match. Germline-derived CDR1 and CDR2 are LNHDA and SQIVND (reference sequence). The CDR3 runs 16 residues. CDR3 in DNA: TGTGCCAGTAGTTTTTGGACAGGGTGGCAAGAGGAAAAACTGTTTTTT. Amino acids: CASSFWTGWQEEKLFF.

The rearrangement uses TRBV14 and TRBJ1-4; maybe TRBD1 (5 bases). Germline CDR1 reads SGHDN; CDR2 reads FVKESK. V dropped 4 bases and J dropped 4 bases, with 10 bases sitting between them. The CDR3 spans 14 residues. DNA for the CDR3: TGTGCCAGCAGCCTGACAGCAGATAATGAAAAACTGTTTTTT. The encoded protein is CASSLTADNEKLFF.

The chain recombines TRBV6-1 with TRBJ2-4; D unresolved. Germline values: CDR1 MNHNS, CDR2 SASEGT. This CDR3 is built from 15 residues. Trimming left V 8 bases short and J 1 base short, with 15 bases between. The CDR3 here is CASVQLQAAKNIQYF. CDR3 nucleotides: TGTGCCAGCGTGCAACTACAAGCTGCCAAAAACATTCAGTACTTC.

The rearrangement links TRBV28 to TRBJ1-4; 7 bases agree with TRBD1. The CDR3 covers 12 residues. Per the germline V gene, CDR1 is MDHEN and CDR2 is SYDVKM. The V and J ends lost 3 bases and 11 bases, in that order; junction bases with no gene match: 3. The CDR3 coding sequence is TGTGCCAGCAGTTTCAGGGGGGGGAAACTGTTTTTT. This gives the protein CASSFRGGKLFF.

The chain uses TRBV7-7 and TRBJ1-1; D is uncertain. Trimming took off 8 bases at V and 6 bases at J, with 16 bases between the two ends. Germline V gene sequence: CDR1 SSHAT, CDR2 FNYEAQ (reference sequence). The CDR3 consists of 13 residues. The CDR3 reads CASSLAPDSEAFF. The CDR3 region has the DNA TGTGCCAGCTCCCTAGCCCCGGACTCTGAAGCTTTCTTT.

This rearrangement joins TRBV7-2 to TRBJ1-5; tentatively, D is TRBD1 (5 bases). The CDR3 has 13 residues. V was clipped by 4 bases and J by 5 bases, with 9 bases between them. Germline V gene sequence: CDR1 SGHTA, CDR2 FQGNSA. The CDR3 loop reads CASSSDSHQPQHF. The CDR3 bases are TGTGCCAGCAGCTCCGACAGCCATCAGCCCCAGCATTTT. The variable domain in full, completed from reference TRBV7-2 and TRBJ1-5, reads GAGVSQSPSNKVTEKGKDVELRCDPISGHTALYWYRQSLGQGLEFLIYFQGNSAPDKSGLPSDRFSAERTGGSVSTLTIQRTQQEDSAVYLCASSSDSHQPQHFGDGTRLSIL.

The chain links TRBV2 to TRBJ2-2, with 8 bases that match TRBD1. Germline trimming cut 8 bases from V and 0 bases from J; bases unmatched to any gene: 2. Germline assignment: CDR1 SNHLY and CDR2 FYNNEI. The CDR3 totals 14 residues. CDR3 DNA: TGTGCCAGCTCGGGACAGGCGAACACCGGGGAGCTGTTTTTT. Residues: CASSGQANTGELFF.

This clone was seen at least ten times. The chain uses TRBV1 and TRBJ1-5; TRBD1 is the table's D call and was not checked against the DNA. TRBV1 is marked as a pseudogene. The CDR3 has 15 amino acids. CDR3 bases: TGCACCAGCACACAGGACAGGACTAGCAATCAGCCCCAGCATTTT. Translation: CTSTQDRTSNQPQHF.

In its sample, this clone was seen once. This sample includes further DNA sequences coding for the same CDR3. The CDR3 reads CASSRTSGTDTQYF. The CDR3 region has the DNA TGCGCCAGCAGCCGGACTAGCGGCACAGATACGCAGTATTTT. The chain joins TRBV5-1 to TRBJ2-3; the match to TRBD2 covers 9 bases. Germline V gene lookup returns CDR1 SGHRS and CDR2 YFSETQ. The CDR3 runs to 14 residues. Unmatched junction bases numbered 1, after V lost 4 bases and J lost 1 base.

A single count supports this clone. V and J are TRBV5-1 and TRBJ1-3; unclear D gene. Germline lookup yields CDR1 SGHRS and CDR2 YFSETQ. This CDR3 is built from 14 residues. Trimming removed 1 base at V and 4 bases at J, with 9 bases between. In DNA form, the CDR3 reads TGCGCCAGCAGCTTGAGAGGGCAAGGAAACACCATATATTTT. It is translated as CASSLRGQGNTIYF.

The chain joins TRBV15 to TRBJ1-2; 7 positions match TRBD1. The V gene's germline CDR1 is LNHNV and CDR2 YYDKDF (reference sequence). J gave up 8 bases and V 4 bases, and 13 bases lay outside the gene matches. The CDR3 covers 15 residues. The CDR3 coding sequence is TGTGCCACCAGCACCCCGGGACAGAGGGCCCGAGGCTACACCTTC. Protein sequence: CATSTPGQRARGYTF.

The V gene is TRBV28, the J gene TRBJ1-1, with D uncertain. The germline CDR1 and CDR2 sequences are MDHEN and SYDVKM. Between the trimmed V and J ends, which lost 2 bases and 0 bases, there was a span of 7 bases. The CDR3 spans 14 residues. The CDR3 region is CASSLPGVNTEAFF. The CDR3 DNA reads as TGTGCCAGCAGTTTACCTGGCGTGAACACTGAAGCTTTCTTT.

The J gene is TRBJ1-2, the V gene TRBV9; 7 bases line up with TRBD1. Germline CDR1 reads SGDLS; CDR2 reads YYNGEE. The CDR3 totals 14 residues. Trimming at V came to 4 bases and at J to 5 bases, leaving 8 bases not matched to a gene. CDR3 coding DNA: TGTGCCAGCAGCCAGGGGGGCAGGGAATATGGCTACACCTTC. Translation: CASSQGGREYGYTF. The full variable domain, in which reference TRBV9 and TRBJ1-2 provide the parts outside the CDR3, is DSGVTQTPKHLITATGQRVTLRCSPRSGDLSVYWYQQSLDQGLQFLIQYYNGEERAKGNILERFSAQQFPDLHSELNLSSLELGDSALYFCASSQGGREYGYTFGSGTRLTVV.